Presented here are 25 T cell receptor beta chains from one specimen sequenced in a study of cytomegalovirus exposure and HLA in healthy donors. PCR used 60 Vbeta primers and 13 Jbeta primers. Only in-frame clones appear in the TCRdb table, and some are missing; sequencing was by immunoSEQ multiplex PCR. The sample holds approximately 170,000 clones, 70% to 90% seen once. Source material: PBMCs. The receptors were gathered from a man younger than 40 in good health and CMV-seropositive.

This chain joins TRBV27 and TRBJ1-1, with a possible D match to TRBD1 (5 bases). V was pared by 6 bases and J by 6 bases, with 11 bases between. CDR3 length: 12 residues. Germline V gene data show CDR1 as MNHEY and CDR2 as SMNVEV (reference sequence). The CDR3 bases are TGTGCCAGCAGGGCTACAGGAGCTGAAGCTTTCTTT. This translates into CASRATGAEAFF.

There are a few counts of this clone. The chain carries TRBV6-5 and TRBJ1-1, with TRBD1 as a possible D gene (5 bases). V lost 0 bases, J lost 8 bases, and 10 bases lay in between. The CDR3 is 13 amino acids. Germline V gene sequence: CDR1 MNHEY, CDR2 SVGAGI. The CDR3 is CASSYSMAGEAFF. CDR3 sequence (DNA): TGTGCCAGCAGTTACTCGATGGCAGGGGAAGCTTTCTTT.

The chain recombines TRBV5-4 with TRBJ2-7, with a possible D match to TRBD1 (6 bases). Trimming took off 0 bases at V and 3 bases at J, with 13 bases between the two ends. Germline V gene sequence: CDR1 SGHNT, CDR2 YYREEE (reference sequence). The CDR3 length is 15 residues. The CDR3 coding sequence is TGTGCCAGCAGCTTGGCAGGGGTCCCCAGCTACGAGCAGTACTTC. Its translation: CASSLAGVPSYEQYF.

The chain has TRBV6-6 and TRBJ1-5; D possibly corresponds to TRBD1 (5 bases). This CDR3 has 12 residues. With 6 bases removed from V and 4 bases from J, the gap between germline ends came to 7 bases. Germline assignment: CDR1 MNHNY and CDR2 SVGAGI (reference sequence). CDR3 protein: CASSQGNQPQHF. In DNA, the CDR3 is TGTGCCAGCAGCCAGGGAAATCAGCCCCAGCATTTT.

V usage is TRBV4-1 and J usage is TRBJ1-3; D uncertain. This CDR3 contains 16 residues. The V end lost 0 bases, the J end lost 2 bases, and 11 bases lay between the germline ends. Germline V CDR1 and CDR2: MGHRA, YSYEKL. The CDR3 nucleotides read TGCGCCAGCAGCCAAGATCGGGGTAGTGCTGGAAACACCATATATTTT. Its protein is CASSQDRGSAGNTIYF.

The chain's CDR3 is CASSRSSGELGGYTF. As DNA, the CDR3 is TGTGCCAGCAGTCGATCCTCAGGGGAGTTGGGGGGCTACACCTTC. V gene TRBV6-5 combines with J gene TRBJ1-2, with D possibly matching TRBD1 (6 bases). The CDR3 runs to 15 residues. Germline assignment: CDR1 MNHEY and CDR2 SVGAGI. Trimming removed 5 bases at V and 8 bases at J, with 21 bases between.

The chain joins TRBV4-3 to TRBJ2-5; maybe TRBD2 (5 bases). The CDR3 runs to 16 residues. Trimming left V 4 bases short and J 2 bases short, with 17 bases between. The germline CDR1 and CDR2 sequences are LGHNA and YSLEER. Here the CDR3 reads CASSRLQNTLQETQYF. The CDR3 region has the DNA TGCGCCAGCAGCCGACTACAGAATACTCTGCAAGAGACCCAGTACTTC.

Points on this clone: One end of the junction varies from germline; a read error may be responsible. The chain uses TRBV7-9 and TRBJ1-2; a weak D match, TRBD1 (6 bases). Germline assignment: CDR1 SEHNR and CDR2 FQNEAQ (reference sequence). This CDR3 is built from 15 residues. The CDR3 protein is CSSSLGDNRGYGYTF. CDR3 sequence (DNA): TGTTCCAGCAGCTTAGGGGACAATCGGGGCTATGGCTACACCTTC. The variable domain in full, completed from reference TRBV7-9 and TRBJ1-2, reads DTGVSQNPRHKITKRGQNVTFRCDPISEHNRLYWYRQTLGQGPEFLTYFQNEAQLEKSRLLSDRFSAERPKGSFSTLEIQRTEQGDSAMYLCSSSLGDNRGYGYTFGSGTRLTVV.

V is TRBV7-6 and J is TRBJ1-4; possibly TRBD1 for D (6 bases). V lost 3 bases and J 7 bases, leaving 12 bases between the germline ends. The CDR3 totals 14 residues. Germline V lookup: CDR1 SGHVS, CDR2 FNYEAQ. CDR3 DNA sequence: TGTGCCAGCAGCTTGGGTACAGGGCTTGAAAAACTGTTTTTT. This sequence encodes CASSLGTGLEKLFF.

Details on this clone: One end of the junction does not line up with germline, which may come from a read error. The chain couples TRBV7-9 to TRBJ1-2; D remains unclear. CDR1 is SEHNR, CDR2 FQNEAQ, per germline (reference sequence). This CDR3 contains 12 residues. CDR3 region: CSSSAWGGGYTF. Here the CDR3 DNA reads TGTTCCAGCAGCGCATGGGGAGGCGGCTACACCTTC.

V gene TRBV19 combines with J gene TRBJ2-3; D perhaps matches TRBD2 (5 bases). Looked up from germline, CDR1 is LNHDA and CDR2 is SQIVND (reference sequence). The germline V and J ends were trimmed by 4 bases and 5 bases, with 7 bases remaining between them. There are 12 residues in the CDR3. CDR3 sequence: CASSTEGDTQYF. The CDR3 coding sequence is TGTGCCAGTAGTACCGAGGGAGATACGCAGTATTTT.

The chain employs TRBV7-3 and TRBJ2-3; D might be TRBD1 (6 bases). The CDR3 extends over 15 amino acids. Trimming pared 9 bases from V and 4 bases from J, leaving 20 bases between. Germline lookup yields CDR1 SGHTA and CDR2 FQGTGA. CDR3 sequence reads: CARIRDIQEADTQYF. Here the CDR3 DNA reads TGTGCCAGGATACGGGACATTCAAGAGGCAGATACGCAGTATTTT.

CDR3 region: CASSLRQGTLSNQPQHF. CDR3 bases: TGTGCCAGCAGCTTGAGACAGGGAACCCTAAGCAATCAGCCCCAGCATTTT. The V gene is TRBV5-6, the J gene TRBJ1-5; 7 bases align to TRBD1. The CDR3 is 17 amino acids. Germline lookup yields CDR1 SGHDT and CDR2 YYEEEE. Trimming removed 1 base from V and 1 base from J; junction bases left unmatched: 8.

The chain employs TRBV6-4 and TRBJ1-2; D might be TRBD1 (6 bases). The germline V gene encodes CDR1 MRHNA and CDR2 SNTAGT. This CDR3 is built from 15 residues. Trimming pared 0 bases from V and 6 bases from J, leaving 14 bases between. As DNA, the CDR3 is TGTGCCAGCAGTGACTCTATCGGGGACATAGATGGCTACACCTTC. Translation gives CASSDSIGDIDGYTF.

The chain recombines TRBV11-3 with TRBJ2-1; 10 bases fit TRBD1. The CDR3 consists of 18 residues. Trimming took 4 bases from V and 10 from J; bases not matched to a gene: 19. Germline assignment: CDR1 SGHNT and CDR2 YENEEA. The CDR3 loop reads CASSSLGDQDRGRKEQFF. The CDR3, as DNA: TGTGCCAGCAGCTCACTAGGGGATCAGGACAGGGGGAGGAAAGAGCAGTTCTTC.

As to this clone: An end of the junction does not agree with germline; a read error may underlie this. The genes are TRBV7-7 and TRBJ2-5, with TRBD2 matching 7 bases. This CDR3 spans 13 amino acids. Germline V gene sequence: CDR1 SSHAT, CDR2 FNYEAQ (reference sequence). CDR3 region: CASSPAGQETQYF. The DNA for the CDR3 is TGTGCTAGCAGCCCAGCGGGGCAAGAGACCCAGTACTTC. Drawing the rest from reference TRBV7-7 and TRBJ2-5, the complete variable domain is GAGVSQSPRYKVTKRGQDVTLRCDPISSHATLYWYQQALGQGPEFLTYFNYEAQPDKSGLPSDRFSAERPEGSISTLTIQRTEQRDSAMYRCASSPAGQETQYFGPGTRLLVL.

The V gene is TRBV7-8, the J gene TRBJ2-7; the match to TRBD2 covers 7 bases. This CDR3 comprises 16 residues. Germline loops: CDR1 SGHVS, CDR2 FQNEAQ. The junction had 9 bases not matched to a gene; V was cut back by 1 base and J by 3 bases. CDR3 amino acids: CASSLVSASGFYEQYV. CDR3 DNA sequence: TGTGCCAGCAGCTTAGTCTCGGCTAGCGGATTCTACGAGCAGTACGTC.

The rearrangement joins TRBV6-1 to TRBJ1-4; D ambiguous. V was pared by 1 base and J by 5 bases, with 11 bases between. This CDR3 region has 15 residues. CDR1 and CDR2 from the germline V gene are MNHNS and SASEGT. The CDR3 region has the DNA TGTGCCAGCAGTGAAGGCTTGTGGCAAAATGAAAAACTGTTTTTT. This codes for CASSEGLWQNEKLFF.

The rearrangement joins TRBV4-3 to TRBJ2-5, with TRBD1 matching 7 bases. V trimming: 0 bases; J trimming: 2 bases; junction bases outside the gene matches: 9. This CDR3 spans 17 amino acids. Germline CDR1 reads LGHNA; CDR2 reads YSLEER. CDR3 sequence: CASSQEFYRGDQETQYF. The DNA of the CDR3 is TGCGCCAGCAGCCAAGAATTCTACAGGGGCGATCAAGAGACCCAGTACTTC.

V gene TRBV27 combines with J gene TRBJ1-5; D is uncertain. This CDR3 comprises 13 residues. Trimming left V 6 bases short and J 2 bases short, with 8 bases between. The germline V gene has CDR1 MNHEY and CDR2 SMNVEV (reference sequence). CDR3 region: CASRAFGNQPQHF. CDR3 sequence (DNA): TGTGCCAGCAGAGCTTTCGGCAATCAGCCCCAGCATTTT.

This clone was counted between two and nine times. The V and J genes are TRBV7-9 and TRBJ1-1, with D possibly TRBD1 on 5 matching bases. Germline CDR1 is SEHNR and CDR2 is FQNEAQ (reference sequence). Deletions cut 6 bases from V and 0 bases from J, with 8 bases between. This CDR3 contains 13 residues. The chain's CDR3 is CASSIRVNTEAFF. The CDR3 region has the DNA TGTGCCAGCAGTATCAGGGTGAACACTGAAGCTTTCTTT.

This chain joins TRBV5-1 and TRBJ2-7; TRBD2 is a possible D gene (5 bases). This CDR3 has 14 amino acids. The V end was cut by 1 base, the J end by 6 bases, with 14 bases between. The V gene's germline CDR1 is SGHRS and CDR2 YFSETQ. This CDR3 reads CASSLMLAGIEQYF. The CDR3, as DNA: TGCGCCAGCAGCTTGATGCTAGCCGGTATCGAGCAGTACTTC.

The chain couples TRBV7-2 to TRBJ1-1; 7 positions agree with TRBD1. CDR3 length: 13 residues. Looked up from germline, CDR1 is SGHTA and CDR2 is FQGNSA. J gave up 8 bases and V 4 bases, and 7 bases lay outside the gene matches. CDR3 coding DNA: TGTGCCAGCAGCTCTTCGCGGACAGGCGAAGCTTTCTTT. It specifies CASSSSRTGEAFF.

V and J are TRBV28 and TRBJ1-1; 7 bases map to TRBD1. V trimming: 6 bases; J trimming: 7 bases; junction bases outside the gene matches: 11. The CDR3 covers 14 residues. Germline V lookup: CDR1 MDHEN, CDR2 SYDVKM. The CDR3 DNA sequence: TGTGCCAGCAGGTCAGGGGGAGGTAGTTTTGAAGCTTTCTTT. It specifies CASRSGGGSFEAFF.

This clone was seen only once. This chain links TRBV10-3 with TRBJ2-3; 10 nucleotides match TRBD2. Germline V gene sequence: CDR1 ENHRY, CDR2 SYGVKD. This CDR3 has 16 amino acids. The V segment lost 6 bases and the J segment 6 bases; nucleotides outside the gene matches: 12. CDR3 nucleotide sequence: TGTGCCATCAGCGAGGAGAGCGGGAGGGCCTACGATACGCAGTATTTT. Its translation: CAISEESGRAYDTQYF.